The 7 T cell receptor beta chains reported below all come from one sample, sequenced in a study of spatial heterogeneity in lung cancer. Regarding time point: sample taken at primary tumor resection. TCRdb redid the calling of the 5' RACE reads with MiXCR, one entry per CDR3 protein. The data contain 2,900 or so distinct CDR3 sequences, 4.7% of them singletons. Specimen: normal lung tissue next to the tumor, collected at surgery. These receptors were taken from a male donor with early-stage non-small cell lung cancer.

Relative to its sample, this clonotype is medium-sized (0.01 to 0.1%). The J gene is TRBJ1-1, the V gene TRBV19; no definite D call. The V gene lost 6 bases and the J gene lost 1 base, with 12 bases spanning the gap. Germline V gene data show CDR1 as LNHDA and CDR2 as SQIVND (reference sequence). The CDR3 consists of 14 residues. The CDR3 DNA is TGTGCCAGTAGGAAGGAGGCGAAGAACACTGAAGCTTTCTTT. As protein: CASRKEAKNTEAFF.

In its sample, this clonotype is medium-sized. The rearrangement links TRBV5-1 to TRBJ2-3, with 7 bases fitting TRBD1. Germline V lookup: CDR1 SGHRS, CDR2 YFSETQ. CDR3 length: 16 amino acids. Losses at the gene ends were 4 bases for V and 0 bases for J; bases not matched to a gene: 8. Here the CDR3 reads CASSPTMTGSTDTQYF. The DNA for the CDR3 is TGCGCCAGCAGCCCGACCATGACAGGGAGCACAGATACGCAGTATTTT. Looking up the rest from reference TRBV5-1 and TRBJ2-3 gives the full variable domain: KAGVTQTPRYLIKTRGQQVTLSCSPISGHRSVSWYQQTPGQGLQFLFEYFSETQRNKGNFPGRFSGRQFSNSRSEMNVSTLELGDSALYLCASSPTMTGSTDTQYFGPGTRLTVL.

This clonotype counts as medium-sized. As DNA, the CDR3 is TGTGCCAGCAGCTTAGACGGACAGGGGCGCGGTACGCAGTATTTT. It yields the protein CASSLDGQGRGTQYF. The chain couples TRBV7-2 to TRBJ2-3, with 9 positions matching TRBD1. Unmatched junction bases numbered 7, after V lost 1 base and J lost 8 bases. CDR1 is SGHTA, CDR2 FQGNSA, per germline. This CDR3 region has 15 residues. Based on the CDR3 plus reference TRBV7-2 and TRBJ2-3, the full variable domain is GAGVSQSPSNKVTEKGKDVELRCDPISGHTALYWYRQSLGQGLEFLIYFQGNSAPDKSGLPSDRFSAERTGGSVSTLTIQRTQQEDSAVYLCASSLDGQGRGTQYFGPGTRLTVL.

This sequence joins TRBV29-1 and TRBJ2-1; unclear D gene. Looked up from germline, CDR1 is SQVTM and CDR2 is ANQGSEA. V was shortened by 1 base and J by 9 bases, with 10 bases between the two germline ends. The CDR3 contains 12 residues. CDR3 protein: CSVEGLLSEQFF. The CDR3 DNA sequence: TGCAGCGTTGAAGGTCTCTTGTCTGAGCAGTTCTTC.

The chain combines TRBV7-9 with TRBJ2-7; TRBD1 or TRBD2 may be the D gene (5 bases each). The CDR3 covers 15 residues. Germline V gene data show CDR1 as SEHNR and CDR2 as FQNEAQ (reference sequence). The V end was cut by 5 bases, the J end by 5 bases, with 19 bases between. The CDR3 nucleotides are TGTGCCAGCAGCCCCGGGACCCTGGGACGTGACGAGCAGTACTTC. Its translation is CASSPGTLGRDEQYF.

This clonotype is labeled as medium-sized (0.01 to 0.1%). This rearrangement joins TRBV11-2 to TRBJ2-7; 7 nucleotides align to TRBD2. J gave up 0 bases and V 5 bases, and 10 bases lay outside the gene matches. CDR3 size: 16 residues. Germline-derived CDR1 and CDR2 are SGHAT and FQNNGV. The CDR3: CASSPRTSANSYEQYF. The DNA of the CDR3 is TGTGCCAGCAGCCCGAGAACTAGCGCCAACTCCTACGAGCAGTACTTC.

This clonotype is medium-sized within its sample. CDR3 sequence (DNA): TGTGCCAGCAGCGTGGAAAGCGGAGAGGACGGGGAGCTGTTTTTT. Translation: CASSVESGEDGELFF. The gene calls are TRBV9 and TRBJ2-2, with D possibly TRBD2 on 5 matching bases. The CDR3 is 15 amino acids. Trimming removed 2 bases at V and 7 bases at J, with 15 bases between. CDR1 is SGDLS and CDR2 is YYNGEE in the germline V gene.